Below, 5 T cell receptor beta chains from the same sample are listed, as sequenced in a study of blood T cell repertoires in COVID-19. The repertoire was sequenced with immunoSEQ multiplex PCR; TCRdb's copy has only in-frame clones and lacks some. This table holds around 80,000 clones, 85% to 90% found once. Sequenced material: peripheral blood. The receptor set was obtained from a man aged 80 or over with active or convalescent COVID-19.

The V and J genes are TRBV19 and TRBJ2-3; 9 nucleotides match TRBD2. Trimming removed 3 bases from V and 3 bases from J; junction bases left unmatched: 7. The CDR3 consists of 16 residues. Germline V gene sequence: CDR1 LNHDA, CDR2 SQIVND (reference sequence). CDR3 loop: CASSIWETSGTDTQYF. The CDR3 nucleotides are TGTGCCAGTAGTATTTGGGAGACTAGCGGAACAGATACGCAGTATTTT.

This chain joins TRBV24-1 and TRBJ2-1, with 7 nucleotides matching TRBD1. The CDR3 consists of 16 residues. With V trimmed by 4 bases and J by 3 bases, 8 bases remained unmatched. Germline CDR1 reads KGHDR; CDR2 reads SFDVKD. This CDR3 reads CATSENTGVYYNEQFF. DNA of the CDR3: TGTGCCACCAGTGAAAATACAGGGGTCTACTACAATGAGCAGTTCTTC.

This sequence joins TRBV28 and TRBJ1-1, with 10 bases that match TRBD1. After removal of 6 bases from V and 5 bases from J, the junction contained 6 bases not matched to a gene. Germline-derived CDR1 and CDR2 are MDHEN and SYDVKM. The CDR3 loop spans 14 amino acids. The CDR3 region has the DNA TGTGCCAGCAGGTACCCGGACAGGGGGACTGAAGCTTTCTTT. It is translated as CASRYPDRGTEAFF. The whole variable domain, filled in from reference TRBV28 and TRBJ1-1, reads DVKVTQSSRYLVKRTGEKVFLECVQDMDHENMFWYRQDPGLGLRLIYFSYDVKMKEKGDIPEGYSVSREKKERFSLILESASTNQTSMYLCASRYPDRGTEAFFGQGTRLTVV.

CDR3 nucleotides: TGTGCCAGCAGCCCGATGACTGCGAACACCGGGGAGCTGTTTTTT. This encodes CASSPMTANTGELFF. The V and J genes are TRBV5-5 and TRBJ2-2; D is uncertain. Trimming took 4 bases from V and 0 from J, leaving 10 bases between them. The CDR3 contains 15 residues. Germline V gene sequence: CDR1 SGHKS, CDR2 YYEKEE (reference sequence).

The V gene is TRBV27, the J gene TRBJ1-1, with a tentative D call TRBD1 (5 bases). Germline assignment: CDR1 MNHEY and CDR2 SMNVEV (reference sequence). V lost 6 bases to trimming and J lost 2 bases, with 10 bases between them. The CDR3 contains 13 residues. The DNA for the CDR3 is TGTGCCAGCAGCCCGGGGGTTAACACTGAAGCTTTCTTT. This sequence encodes CASSPGVNTEAFF.